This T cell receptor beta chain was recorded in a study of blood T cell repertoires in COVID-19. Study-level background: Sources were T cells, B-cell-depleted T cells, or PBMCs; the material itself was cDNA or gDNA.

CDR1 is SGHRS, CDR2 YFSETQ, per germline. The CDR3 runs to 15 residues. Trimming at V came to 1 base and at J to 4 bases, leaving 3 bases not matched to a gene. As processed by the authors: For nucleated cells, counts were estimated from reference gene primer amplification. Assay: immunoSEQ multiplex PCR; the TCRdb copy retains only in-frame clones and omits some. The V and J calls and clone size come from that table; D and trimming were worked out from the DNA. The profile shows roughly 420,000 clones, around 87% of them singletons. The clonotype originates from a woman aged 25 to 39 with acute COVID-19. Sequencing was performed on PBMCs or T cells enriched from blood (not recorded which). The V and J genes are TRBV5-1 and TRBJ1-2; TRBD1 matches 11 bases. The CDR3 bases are TGCGCCAGCAGCTTGAAAGGGACAGGGGGCTATGGCTACACCTTC. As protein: CASSLKGTGGYGYTF.